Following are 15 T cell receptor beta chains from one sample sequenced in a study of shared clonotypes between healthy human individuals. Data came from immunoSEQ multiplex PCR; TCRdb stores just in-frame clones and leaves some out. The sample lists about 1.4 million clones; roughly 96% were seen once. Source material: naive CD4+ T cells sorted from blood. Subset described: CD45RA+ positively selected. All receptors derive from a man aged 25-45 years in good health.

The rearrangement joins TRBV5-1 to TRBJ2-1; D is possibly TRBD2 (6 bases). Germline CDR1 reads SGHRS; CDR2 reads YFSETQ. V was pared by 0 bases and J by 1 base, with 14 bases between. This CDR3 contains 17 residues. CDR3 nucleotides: TGCGCCAGCAGCTTGGTCGTGGGCGGGATATCCTACAATGAGCAGTTCTTC. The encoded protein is CASSLVVGGISYNEQFF.

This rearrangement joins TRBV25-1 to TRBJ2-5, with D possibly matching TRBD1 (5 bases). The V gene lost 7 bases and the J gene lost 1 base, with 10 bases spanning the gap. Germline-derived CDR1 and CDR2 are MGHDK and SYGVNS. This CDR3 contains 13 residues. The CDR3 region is CASKGETQETQYF. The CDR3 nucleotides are TGTGCCAGCAAAGGGGAAACCCAAGAGACCCAGTACTTC.

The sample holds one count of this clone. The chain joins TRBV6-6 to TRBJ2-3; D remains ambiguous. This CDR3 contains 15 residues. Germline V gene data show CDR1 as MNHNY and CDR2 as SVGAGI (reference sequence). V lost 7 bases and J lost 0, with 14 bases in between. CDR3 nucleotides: TGTGCCAGCAAGGATTCTGGATTCAGCACAGATACGCAGTATTTT. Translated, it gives CASKDSGFSTDTQYF.

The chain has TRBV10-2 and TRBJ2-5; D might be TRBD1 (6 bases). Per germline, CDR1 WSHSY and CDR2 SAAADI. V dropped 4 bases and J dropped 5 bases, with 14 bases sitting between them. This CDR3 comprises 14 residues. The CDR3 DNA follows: TGCGCCAGCAGTGTTGGGGGCGTTGAGGAGACCCAGTACTTC. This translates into CASSVGGVEETQYF.

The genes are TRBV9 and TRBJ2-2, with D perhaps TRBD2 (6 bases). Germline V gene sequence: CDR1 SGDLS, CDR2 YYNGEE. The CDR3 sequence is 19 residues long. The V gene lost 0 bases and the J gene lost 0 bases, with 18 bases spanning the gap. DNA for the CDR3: TGTGCCAGCAGCGTAGCTACGGTGACGGGGGTCGCGAACACCGGGGAGCTGTTTTTT. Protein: CASSVATVTGVANTGELFF.

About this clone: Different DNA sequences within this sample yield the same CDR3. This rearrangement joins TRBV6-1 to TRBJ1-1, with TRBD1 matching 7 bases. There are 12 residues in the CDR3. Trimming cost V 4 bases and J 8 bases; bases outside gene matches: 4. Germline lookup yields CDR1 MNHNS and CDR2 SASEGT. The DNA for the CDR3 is TGTGCCAGCAGTGGGGGGACAGCAGAAGCTTTCTTT. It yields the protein CASSGGTAEAFF.

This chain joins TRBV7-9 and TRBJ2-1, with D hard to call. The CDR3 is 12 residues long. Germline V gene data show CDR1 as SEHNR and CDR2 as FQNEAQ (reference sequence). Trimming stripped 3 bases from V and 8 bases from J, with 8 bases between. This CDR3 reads CASSLIKDEQFF. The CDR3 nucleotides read TGTGCCAGCAGCTTGATAAAGGATGAGCAGTTCTTC.

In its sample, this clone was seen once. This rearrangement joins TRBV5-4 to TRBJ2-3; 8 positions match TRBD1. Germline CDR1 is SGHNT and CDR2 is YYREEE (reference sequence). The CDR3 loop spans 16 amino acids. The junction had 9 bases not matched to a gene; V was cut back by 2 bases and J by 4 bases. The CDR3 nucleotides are TGTGCCAGCAGCTTCGACAGGGGTTCCAGGTCAGATACGCAGTATTTT. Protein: CASSFDRGSRSDTQYF.

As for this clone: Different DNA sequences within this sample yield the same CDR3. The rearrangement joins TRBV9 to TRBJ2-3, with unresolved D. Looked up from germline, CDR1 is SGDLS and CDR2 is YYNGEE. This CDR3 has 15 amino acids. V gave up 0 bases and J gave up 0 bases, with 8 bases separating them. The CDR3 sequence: CASSVGLGSTDTQYF. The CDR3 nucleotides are TGTGCCAGCAGCGTAGGCCTCGGTAGCACAGATACGCAGTATTTT.

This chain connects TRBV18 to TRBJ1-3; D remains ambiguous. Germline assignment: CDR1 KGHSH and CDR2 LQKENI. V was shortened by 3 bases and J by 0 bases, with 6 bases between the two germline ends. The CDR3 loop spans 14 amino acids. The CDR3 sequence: CASSPDPSGNTIYF. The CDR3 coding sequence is TGTGCCAGCTCACCGGATCCCTCTGGAAACACCATATATTTT.

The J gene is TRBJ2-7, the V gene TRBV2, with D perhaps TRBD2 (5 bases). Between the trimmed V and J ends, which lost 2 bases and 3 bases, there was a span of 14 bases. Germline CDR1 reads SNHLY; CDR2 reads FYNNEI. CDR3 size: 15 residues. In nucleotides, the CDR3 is TGTGCCAGCAGTGAACCCGGGGTAGTCTTCTACGAGCAGTACTTC. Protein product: CASSEPGVVFYEQYF.

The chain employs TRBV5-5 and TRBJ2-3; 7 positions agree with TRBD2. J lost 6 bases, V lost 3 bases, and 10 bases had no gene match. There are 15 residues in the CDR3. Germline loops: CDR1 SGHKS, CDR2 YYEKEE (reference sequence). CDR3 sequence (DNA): TGTGCCAGCAGCTCAGCGGGACCTCCCGGGGATACGCAGTATTTT. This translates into CASSSAGPPGDTQYF. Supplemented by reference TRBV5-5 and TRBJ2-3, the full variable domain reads DAGVTQSPTHLIKTRGQQVTLRCSPISGHKSVSWYQQVLGQGPQFIFQYYEKEERGRGNFPDRFSARQFPNYSSELNVNALLLGDSALYLCASSSAGPPGDTQYFGPGTRLTVL.

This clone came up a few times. Written as DNA, the CDR3 is TGTGCCAGCAGCTTGCAGGAGAGCTCCTACAATGAGCAGTTCTTC. Its protein product is CASSLQESSYNEQFF. The chain has TRBV11-2 and TRBJ2-1; D unclear. The germline V gene encodes CDR1 SGHAT and CDR2 FQNNGV. The CDR3 is 15 residues long. V was cut by 3 bases and J by 0 bases, with 9 bases left in between.

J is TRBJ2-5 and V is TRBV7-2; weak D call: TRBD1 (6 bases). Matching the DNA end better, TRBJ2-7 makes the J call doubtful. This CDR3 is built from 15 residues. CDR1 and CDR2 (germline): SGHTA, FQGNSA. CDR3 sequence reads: CASSESTGPYYEQYF. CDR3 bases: TGTGCCAGCAGCGAAAGTACAGGGCCCTACTACGAGCAGTACTTC.

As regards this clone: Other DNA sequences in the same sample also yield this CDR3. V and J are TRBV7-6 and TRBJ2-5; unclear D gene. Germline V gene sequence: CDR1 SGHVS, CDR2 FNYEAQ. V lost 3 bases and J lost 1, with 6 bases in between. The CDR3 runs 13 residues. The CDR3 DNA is TGTGCCAGCAGCTTTCGTCCCCAAGAGACCCAGTACTTC. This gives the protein CASSFRPQETQYF.